Listed below are T cell receptor beta chains from one sample, sequenced in a study of shared clonotypes between healthy human individuals. Sequencing used immunoSEQ multiplex PCR; TCRdb keeps in-frame clones, though not all of them. The table lists nearly 1 million clones, about three quarters of them singletons. Sequencing was carried out using memory CD4+ T cells sorted from blood. The source of these receptors is a man aged 18 to 35 in good health. Each CDR3 is given with its conserved first and last residue. The order of the fields is V gene, J gene, CDR3 protein.

>TRBV6-5|TRBJ2-1
CASSYSNFGKRNEQFF
>TRBV7-2|TRBJ2-1
CASGKYRNNEQFF
>TRBV5-6|TRBJ2-2
CASSLSAGANTGELFF
>TRBV5-6|TRBJ2-3
CASSWDRHTDTQYF
>TRBV7-7|TRBJ2-7
CASSPSSSYEQYF
>TRBV10-1|TRBJ2-3
CASSESQDTQYF
>TRBV6-5|TRBJ2-5
CAVMSGGSGETQYF
>TRBV5-8|TRBJ2-7
CASGQTYEQYF
>TRBV18|TRBJ1-2
CASSPWLYQENYGYTF
>TRBV5-4|TRBJ2-5
CASSPTASGQETQYF
>TRBV5-1|TRBJ2-1
CASSSSREQFF
>TRBV11-2|TRBJ1-2
CASSSSPQGNGYTF
>TRBV18|TRBJ2-7
CASSLAGASYEQYF
>TRBV30|TRBJ1-4
CAWSQGVTNEKLFF
>TRBV30|TRBJ2-5
CAWSVKLDSKYQETQYF
>TRBV7-8|TRBJ1-2
CASSSRTGLGYTF
>TRBV15|TRBJ1-5
CATSRQGSNQPQHF
>TRBV6-5|TRBJ2-7
CASRRDSNSYEQYF
>TRBV5-1|TRBJ2-7
CASRATGGYEQYF
>TRBV10-3|TRBJ2-3
CAMGTEITDTQYF
>TRBV10-1|TRBJ2-4
CARHIRRRAKNIQYF
>TRBV18|TRBJ1-6
CASSPPLGIDSPLHF